The 29 T cell receptor beta chains below were found in one sample sequenced in a study of blood T cell repertoires in COVID-19. Produced via immunoSEQ multiplex PCR; TCRdb's table is partial and in-frame only. The repertoire holds roughly 100,000 clones, with 85% to 90% as singletons. The specimen was peripheral blood. Source of these receptors: a human donor in a cohort sampled during active COVID-19.

V is TRBV5-5 and J is TRBJ1-3, with D maybe TRBD1 (5 bases). CDR1 SGHKS and CDR2 YYEKEE come from the germline V gene (reference sequence). This CDR3 has 17 amino acids. The germline V and J ends were trimmed by 6 bases and 0 bases, with 19 bases remaining between them. DNA of the CDR3: TGTGCCAGCAACCCCCTGGGGGGTACCCACTCTGGAAACACCATATATTTT. Residues: CASNPLGGTHSGNTIYF.

The chain joins TRBV5-1 to TRBJ2-6; 9 nucleotides line up with TRBD1. Trimming at V came to 1 base and at J to 4 bases, leaving 6 bases not matched to a gene. CDR1 SGHRS and CDR2 YFSETQ come from the germline V gene. This CDR3 is 17 amino acids long. CDR3 coding DNA: TGCGCCAGCAGCTTGACAGGGGGCGCAGCCGGGGCCAACGTCCTGACTTTC. Encoded protein: CASSLTGGAAGANVLTF.

The V and J genes are TRBV7-8 and TRBJ2-5; 8 bases map to TRBD1. After removal of 4 bases from V and 4 bases from J, the junction contained 8 bases not matched to a gene. CDR3 length: 15 amino acids. CDR1 SGHVS and CDR2 FQNEAQ come from the germline V gene. The CDR3 protein is CASSYGQGGRETQYF. CDR3 nucleotides: TGTGCCAGCAGCTATGGACAGGGCGGCCGAGAGACCCAGTACTTC.

The V call is TRBV7-9, the J call TRBJ2-5; the D gene is possibly TRBD1 (5 bases). Germline values: CDR1 SEHNR, CDR2 FQNEAQ (reference sequence). V was trimmed by 5 bases and J by 2 bases, leaving 12 bases between them. The CDR3 sequence is 14 residues long. CDR3 coding DNA: TGTGCCAGCAGCCGGCCAGGGCAACAAGAGACCCAGTACTTC. This encodes CASSRPGQQETQYF.

The chain employs TRBV18 and TRBJ2-3; 8 positions match TRBD2. The length of the CDR3 is 15 residues. Per the germline V gene, CDR1 is KGHSH and CDR2 is LQKENI. Germline trimming cut 5 bases from V and 2 bases from J; bases unmatched to any gene: 6. CDR3 nucleotides: TGTGCCAGCTCATCGGGGGGGATACCCACAGATACGCAGTATTTT. This encodes CASSSGGIPTDTQYF.

The rearrangement uses TRBV27 and TRBJ2-7; no definite D call. Per germline, CDR1 MNHEY and CDR2 SMNVEV (reference sequence). There are 14 residues in the CDR3. The ends were cut back, 3 bases at V and 2 bases at J, with 11 bases in the middle. CDR3 DNA sequence: TGTGCCAGCAGTTTTTCCAGGATCGCCTACGAGCAGTACTTC. It specifies CASSFSRIAYEQYF.

The V call is TRBV7-9, the J call TRBJ2-3; 8 bases match TRBD2. CDR1 is SEHNR and CDR2 is FQNEAQ in the germline V gene (reference sequence). The CDR3 extends over 18 amino acids. After removal of 1 base from V and 2 bases from J, the junction contained 11 bases not matched to a gene. In DNA form, the CDR3 reads TGTGCCAGCAGCTTAGGAAGTCTAGCGGGTCGCACCACAGATACGCAGTATTTT. Its protein product is CASSLGSLAGRTTDTQYF.

The V and J genes are TRBV28 and TRBJ2-7, with D perhaps matching TRBD2 (5 bases). This CDR3 is 16 amino acids long. CDR1 and CDR2 from the germline V gene are MDHEN and SYDVKM. The germline V and J ends were trimmed by 6 bases and 0 bases, with 18 bases remaining between them. The chain's CDR3 is CASSPNFLGSSYEQYF. In nucleotides, the CDR3 is TGTGCCAGCAGCCCTAATTTTTTGGGGAGCTCCTACGAGCAGTACTTC.

This sequence joins TRBV2 and TRBJ2-2; TRBD2 matches 12 bases. Germline trimming cut 9 bases from V and 8 bases from J; bases unmatched to any gene: 13. The CDR3 sequence is 16 residues long. CDR1 is SNHLY, CDR2 FYNNEI, per germline. CDR3 protein: CASSSRLAGDGGELFF. CDR3 sequence (DNA): TGTGCCAGTTCTTCTAGACTAGCGGGAGACGGAGGGGAGCTGTTTTTT.

As for this clone: The germline gene is not matched at one end of the junction; a read error may be the cause. The V gene is TRBV11-1, the J gene TRBJ2-3; D might be TRBD1 (6 bases). The germline V gene has CDR1 SGHAT and CDR2 FQDESV (reference sequence). The CDR3 runs 10 residues. CDR3 region: CASSLVLGGF. The CDR3 DNA reads TGTGCCAGCAGCCTTGTACTAGGGGGTTTT.

This chain joins TRBV7-9 and TRBJ1-2; D not certain. Trimming removed 6 bases from V and 3 bases from J, with 14 bases in between. Germline assignment: CDR1 SEHNR and CDR2 FQNEAQ (reference sequence). The CDR3 is 14 residues long. This chain's CDR3 is CASRNGRGDYGYTF. The CDR3 DNA is TGTGCCAGCAGGAACGGGAGAGGAGACTATGGCTACACCTTC.

This chain uses TRBV12-2 with TRBJ2-7; the tabulated D call, TRBD1, remains unverified against the DNA. TRBV12-2 is recorded as a pseudogene. This CDR3 contains 14 residues. The CDR3 loop is CASRLAGVKYEQYF. The CDR3 DNA sequence: TGTGCAAGTCGCTTAGCAGGGGTGAAGTACGAGCAGTACTTC.

CDR3 nucleotide sequence: TGTGCCAGTAGTAAAGAGACCTCTAAGACACACAATGAGCAGTTCTTC. As protein: CASSKETSKTHNEQFF. The chain links TRBV19 to TRBJ2-1; D gene ambiguous. V was clipped by 4 bases and J by 5 bases, with 18 bases between them. This CDR3 is built from 16 residues. CDR1 and CDR2 (germline): LNHDA, SQIVND (reference sequence). The variable domain in full, with the rest retrieved from reference TRBV19 and TRBJ2-1, is DGGITQSPKYLFRKEGQNVTLSCEQNLNHDAMYWYRQDPGQGLRLIYYSQIVNDFQKGDIAEGYSVSREKKESFPLTVTSAQKNPTAFYLCASSKETSKTHNEQFFGPGTRLTVL.

This chain joins TRBV5-1 and TRBJ2-3; 8 bases fit TRBD1. CDR1 is SGHRS, CDR2 YFSETQ, per germline. The junction had 5 bases not matched to a gene; V was cut back by 4 bases and J by 4 bases. The CDR3 totals 14 residues. In nucleotides, the CDR3 is TGCGCCAGCAGCACCGGACAGGGCGCAGATACGCAGTATTTT. Translation: CASSTGQGADTQYF. Variable domain in full (rest from reference TRBV5-1 and TRBJ2-3): KAGVTQTPRYLIKTRGQQVTLSCSPISGHRSVSWYQQTPGQGLQFLFEYFSETQRNKGNFPGRFSGRQFSNSRSEMNVSTLELGDSALYLCASSTGQGADTQYFGPGTRLTVL.

This chain links TRBV19 with TRBJ1-5; D possibly corresponds to TRBD1 (5 bases). Trimming removed 4 bases from V and 3 bases from J, with 13 bases in between. Germline CDR1 LNHDA, CDR2 SQIVND (reference sequence). This CDR3 contains 15 residues. CDR3 region: CASSSGHQHNQPQHF. The CDR3 DNA is TGTGCCAGTAGTAGTGGACACCAACACAATCAGCCCCAGCATTTT.

In nucleotides, the CDR3 is TGTGCAAGTCGCTTAGCGTTCCAGGGGGAGCAGCCCCAGCATTTT. Translating it yields CASRLAFQGEQPQHF. The chain employs TRBV12-2 and TRBJ1-5; TRBD1 was called by the table and not checked on the DNA. TRBV12-2 is a documented pseudogene. This CDR3 spans 15 amino acids.

V is TRBV12-3 or TRBV12-4 and J is TRBJ1-1; no reliable D call. The CDR3 is made up of 13 amino acids. V was trimmed by 9 bases and J by 2 bases, leaving 13 bases between them. CDR3 loop: CASDGPFNTEAFF. CDR3 nucleotide sequence: TGTGCCAGTGATGGGCCATTCAACACTGAAGCTTTCTTT.

The rearrangement joins TRBV28 to TRBJ2-7; 9 nucleotides match TRBD1. The germline V gene encodes CDR1 MDHEN and CDR2 SYDVKM. The J segment lost 3 bases and the V segment lost 4 bases, leaving 10 bases of the junction unmatched. CDR3 length: 16 amino acids. The CDR3 sequence: CASSSVPGQGSYEQYF. In nucleotides, the CDR3 is TGTGCCAGCAGTTCTGTCCCGGGACAGGGAAGCTACGAGCAGTACTTC.

This chain uses TRBV2 with TRBJ2-5; maybe TRBD2 (6 bases). CDR3 length: 15 amino acids. Trimming removed 6 bases at V and 2 bases at J, with 16 bases between. CDR1 and CDR2 from the germline V gene are SNHLY and FYNNEI. For the CDR3, the DNA is TGTGCCAGCAGGATCACTAGCACTCCTCAAGAGACCCAGTACTTC. Protein product: CASRITSTPQETQYF.

The chain couples TRBV24-1 to TRBJ2-1; D possibly corresponds to TRBD2 (6 bases). There are 16 residues in the CDR3. Germline assignment: CDR1 KGHDR and CDR2 SFDVKD. Between the trimmed V and J ends, which lost 1 base and 6 bases, there was a span of 15 bases. For the CDR3, the DNA is TGTGCCACCAGTGATTTTCGTAGCGGTATCACCAATGAGCAGTTCTTC. It is translated as CATSDFRSGITNEQFF.

The gene calls are TRBV28 and TRBJ1-4; TRBD1 agrees at 10 bases. The germline V gene encodes CDR1 MDHEN and CDR2 SYDVKM. V lost 5 bases, J lost 8 bases, and 8 bases stayed unmatched. The CDR3 covers 15 residues. This CDR3 is CASSQTGGGVEKLFF. The DNA for the CDR3 is TGTGCCAGCAGTCAGACAGGGGGCGGTGTGGAAAAACTGTTTTTT.

CDR3 bases: TGTGCCAGCTCTCTTCGGGGTCGGAACACTGAAGCTTTCTTT. This gives the protein CASSLRGRNTEAFF. The chain uses TRBV2 and TRBJ1-1; D is ambiguous. Trimming left V 8 bases short and J 1 base short, with 14 bases between. CDR1 is SNHLY and CDR2 is FYNNEI in the germline V gene. The CDR3 is 14 amino acids.

The chain employs TRBV11-3 and TRBJ2-1; maybe TRBD2 (7 bases). The CDR3 runs to 13 residues. In germline, CDR1 is SGHNT, CDR2 YENEEA. The V end lost 2 bases, the J end lost 10 bases, and 12 bases lay between the germline ends. CDR3 protein: CASSLQGGEEQFF. Here the CDR3 DNA reads TGTGCCAGCAGCTTACAAGGGGGGGAAGAGCAGTTCTTC.

V is TRBV7-8 and J is TRBJ2-5, with D possibly matching TRBD1 (5 bases). CDR3 size: 15 residues. CDR1 and CDR2 from the germline V gene are SGHVS and FQNEAQ. The germline V and J ends were trimmed by 1 base and 1 base, with 10 bases remaining between them. CDR3 amino acids: CASSLGLTVQETQYF. CDR3 in DNA: TGTGCCAGCAGCTTAGGGTTGACAGTCCAAGAGACCCAGTACTTC.

The sample holds a few counts of this clone. CDR3: CASSRGTSGSYEQYF. CDR3 nucleotide sequence: TGCGCCAGCAGCCGCGGGACTAGCGGGAGTTACGAGCAGTACTTC. V is TRBV4-1 and J is TRBJ2-7, with TRBD2 matching 14 bases. J was trimmed by 4 bases and V by 4 bases; bases with no gene match: 3. There are 15 residues in the CDR3. In germline, CDR1 is MGHRA, CDR2 YSYEKL.

This clone was detected once. V is TRBV10-3 and J is TRBJ1-3; D ambiguous. The CDR3 length is 14 residues. Germline V gene lookup returns CDR1 ENHRY and CDR2 SYGVKD. The V end was cut by 9 bases, the J end by 1 base, with 13 bases between. DNA of the CDR3: TGTGCCATATCATCGTGGACTTCTGGAAACACCATATATTTT. Its translation is CAISSWTSGNTIYF.

The chain recombines TRBV6-5 with TRBJ1-1; TRBD1 agrees at 8 bases. Germline lookup yields CDR1 MNHEY and CDR2 SVGAGI. The CDR3 contains 14 residues. V gave up 4 bases and J gave up 3 bases; unmatched junction bases: 4. The CDR3 spells CASSWDRTHTEAFF. The CDR3 nucleotides read TGTGCCAGCAGTTGGGACAGGACCCACACTGAAGCTTTCTTT.

The chain employs TRBV19 and TRBJ1-1, with 9 bases matching TRBD1. Germline lookup yields CDR1 LNHDA and CDR2 SQIVND (reference sequence). The CDR3 contains 14 residues. The V and J ends lost 5 bases and 2 bases, in that order; junction bases with no gene match: 3. CDR3: CASSEGQGNTEAFF. Here the CDR3 DNA reads TGTGCCAGTAGTGAGGGACAGGGAAACACTGAAGCTTTCTTT.

This clone was seen just once. J is TRBJ1-3 and V is TRBV5-4; TRBD1 is a possible D gene (6 bases). Between the trimmed V and J ends, which lost 0 bases and 0 bases, there was a span of 10 bases. Germline values: CDR1 SGHNT, CDR2 YYREEE (reference sequence). This CDR3 has 16 residues. Written as DNA, the CDR3 is TGTGCCAGCAGCTTGGGTACAGGGCTCTCTGGAAACACCATATATTTT. It specifies CASSLGTGLSGNTIYF.